The present entry profiles one T cell receptor beta chain with its context. The sample belongs to a study of cytomegalovirus exposure and HLA in healthy donors. Study-wide context: Earlier work reported approximately 110 million unique TCR beta sequences from some 170 million T cells.

This CDR3 region has 14 residues. Germline-derived CDR1 and CDR2 are SNHLY and FYNNEI. V lost 4 bases and J lost 6, with 15 bases in between. In the PCR, 60 Vbeta and 13 Jbeta primers were used. Some clones are missing from TCRdb's copy, which holds only in-frame ones; the method was immunoSEQ multiplex PCR. Here the sample spans around 110,000 clones, roughly three quarters being singletons. Sequenced input: PBMCs. The V and J genes are TRBV2 and TRBJ1-2; maybe TRBD1 (5 bases). This sequence was found in a man in his thirties or forties in good health and CMV-seropositive. This CDR3 reads CASSVEGRGDGYTF. CDR3 DNA sequence: TGTGCCAGCAGTGTGGAGGGACGAGGGGATGGCTACACCTTC. Together with reference TRBV2 and TRBJ1-2, the CDR3 gives the full variable domain: EPEVTQTPSHQVTQMGQEVILRCVPISNHLYFYWYRQILGQKVEFLVSFYNNEISEKSEIFDDQFSVERPDGSNFTLKIRSTKLEDSAMYFCASSVEGRGDGYTFGSGTRLTVV.